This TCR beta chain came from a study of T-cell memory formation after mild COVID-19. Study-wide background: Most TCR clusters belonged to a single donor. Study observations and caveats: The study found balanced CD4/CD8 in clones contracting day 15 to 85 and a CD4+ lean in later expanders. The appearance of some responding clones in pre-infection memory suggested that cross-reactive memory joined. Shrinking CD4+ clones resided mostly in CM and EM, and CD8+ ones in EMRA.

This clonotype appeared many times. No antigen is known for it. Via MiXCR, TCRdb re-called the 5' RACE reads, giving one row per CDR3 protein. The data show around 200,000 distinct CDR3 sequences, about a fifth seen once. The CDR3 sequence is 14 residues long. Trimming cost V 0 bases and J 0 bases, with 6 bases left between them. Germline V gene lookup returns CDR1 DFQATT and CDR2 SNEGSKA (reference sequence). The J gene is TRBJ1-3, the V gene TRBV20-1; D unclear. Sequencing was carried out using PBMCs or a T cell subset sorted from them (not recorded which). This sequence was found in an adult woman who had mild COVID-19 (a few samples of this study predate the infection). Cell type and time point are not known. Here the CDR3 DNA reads TGCAGTGCTAGAGATAGCAGCTCTGGAAACACCATATATTTT. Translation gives CSARDSSSGNTIYF.